One and the same sample provided the 21 T cell receptor beta chains below, sequenced in a study of cytomegalovirus exposure and HLA in healthy donors. 60 Vbeta and 13 Jbeta primers were used in PCR. Sequencing was performed with immunoSEQ multiplex PCR; in TCRdb, only in-frame clones are kept and a portion is missing. The table lists 110,000 or so clones, approximately 80% of them singletons. The sample comprised PBMCs. The receptor source for this set is a man aged 18 to 29 in good health and CMV-seropositive.

The count of this clone is one. The gene calls are TRBV2 and TRBJ2-7, with a possible D match to TRBD2 (6 bases). The length of the CDR3 is 14 residues. The V end lost 6 bases, the J end lost 10 bases, and 22 bases lay between the germline ends. Looked up from germline, CDR1 is SNHLY and CDR2 is FYNNEI. CDR3 DNA sequence: TGTGCCAGCAGGACCGGGACTGGAGCTACGAGACAGTACTTC. Its translation: CASRTGTGATRQYF.

The chain combines TRBV5-5 with TRBJ1-4; D ambiguous. There are 18 residues in the CDR3. CDR1 is SGHKS, CDR2 YYEKEE, per germline (reference sequence). Trimming pared 1 base from V and 0 bases from J, leaving 16 bases between. CDR3 DNA: TGTGCCAGCAGCTTGTCTCTGCCACTAGCGGCAACTAATGAAAAACTGTTTTTT. Amino acid sequence: CASSLSLPLAATNEKLFF.

This clone was observed once. The sample holds other DNA sequences that translate to the same CDR3. This sequence joins TRBV10-3 and TRBJ1-2; possible D gene TRBD1, 5 bases. Germline V gene sequence: CDR1 ENHRY, CDR2 SYGVKD. This CDR3 comprises 13 residues. V lost 10 bases and J 3 bases, leaving 15 bases between the germline ends. CDR3: CATDQGSDYGYTF. CDR3 sequence (DNA): TGTGCCACCGATCAGGGAAGCGACTATGGCTACACCTTC.

V gene TRBV2 combines with J gene TRBJ1-1; the D gene is possibly TRBD1 (6 bases). Germline assignment: CDR1 SNHLY and CDR2 FYNNEI. The V and J ends lost 7 bases and 1 base respectively, with 13 bases between them. The CDR3 loop spans 14 amino acids. This CDR3 reads CASKLGHSNTEAFF. The DNA for the CDR3 is TGTGCCAGCAAGTTGGGACACTCGAACACTGAAGCTTTCTTT.

The rearrangement links TRBV11-3 to TRBJ2-1; maybe TRBD1 (6 bases). Germline V gene sequence: CDR1 SGHNT, CDR2 YENEEA. CDR3 length: 13 residues. Deletions cut 5 bases from V and 2 bases from J, with 7 bases between. The CDR3: CASSEGAYNEQFF. The CDR3 DNA follows: TGTGCCAGCAGCGAGGGGGCCTACAATGAGCAGTTCTTC.

This clone was seen only once. This chain joins TRBV27 and TRBJ1-2, with D uncertain. Germline V gene data show CDR1 as MNHEY and CDR2 as SMNVEV (reference sequence). V lost 4 bases and J 7 bases, leaving 10 bases between the germline ends. The CDR3 is made up of 12 amino acids. CDR3 region: CASSSSGTGYTF. CDR3 bases: TGTGCCAGCAGTTCGAGCGGTACTGGCTACACCTTC.

The chain uses TRBV5-4 and TRBJ1-2; maybe TRBD1 (5 bases). The CDR3 covers 14 residues. Trimming pared 5 bases from V and 10 bases from J, leaving 21 bases between. Germline V gene lookup returns CDR1 SGHNT and CDR2 YYREEE (reference sequence). In DNA form, the CDR3 reads TGTGCCAGCAGTCGACAAGTAGGCAGGGTGGTCTACACCTTC. Protein sequence: CASSRQVGRVVYTF.

The J gene is TRBJ1-1, the V gene TRBV2; D might be TRBD1 (6 bases). Trimming stripped 6 bases from V and 4 bases from J, with 18 bases between. CDR1 and CDR2 (germline): SNHLY, FYNNEI. The length of the CDR3 is 15 residues. The CDR3 sequence: CASSARGGQSTEAFF. The CDR3 coding sequence is TGTGCCAGCAGCGCCCGGGGGGGGCAGAGCACTGAAGCTTTCTTT.

The chain uses TRBV9 and TRBJ2-5; TRBD2 agrees at 8 bases. The CDR3 sequence is 16 residues long. The germline V gene encodes CDR1 SGDLS and CDR2 YYNGEE. J lost 2 bases, V lost 7 bases, and 13 bases had no gene match. The DNA of the CDR3 is TGTGCCAGCGGACCCGGAAGCGGGAGTCGACAAGAGACCCAGTACTTC. Its translation: CASGPGSGSRQETQYF.

The J gene is TRBJ2-7, the V gene TRBV28, with 11 bases aligning to TRBD1. In germline, CDR1 is MDHEN, CDR2 SYDVKM. CDR3 length: 15 amino acids. The V gene end was trimmed by 4 bases and the J gene end by 3 bases; junction bases not matched to a gene: 5. CDR3: CASSYRDRGYYEQYF. DNA for the CDR3: TGTGCCAGCAGTTACCGGGACAGGGGGTACTACGAGCAGTACTTC. Complete variable domain (other parts from reference TRBV28 and TRBJ2-7): DVKVTQSSRYLVKRTGEKVFLECVQDMDHENMFWYRQDPGLGLRLIYFSYDVKMKEKGDIPEGYSVSREKKERFSLILESASTNQTSMYLCASSYRDRGYYEQYFGPGTRLTVT.

In this sample, this clone turned up a few times. V is TRBV11-3 and J is TRBJ2-5, with 12 bases lining up with TRBD2. Trimming cost V 5 bases and J 5 bases; bases outside gene matches: 9. CDR3 length: 16 amino acids. The V gene's germline CDR1 is SGHNT and CDR2 YENEEA. This CDR3 is CASSQTSGSWTETQYF. The CDR3 bases are TGTGCCAGCAGCCAGACTAGCGGGAGTTGGACGGAGACCCAGTACTTC.

This clone was counted only a few times. The chain is built from TRBV9 and TRBJ1-2; 10 positions match TRBD1. Trimming removed 4 bases from V and 3 bases from J; junction bases left unmatched: 9. CDR1 is SGDLS, CDR2 YYNGEE, per germline. CDR3 size: 16 residues. Here the CDR3 DNA reads TGTGCCAGCAGCAAGACCGGGACAGGGGATTACTATGGCTACACCTTC. It translates to CASSKTGTGDYYGYTF.

V gene TRBV4-1 combines with J gene TRBJ2-2; weak D call: TRBD1 (6 bases). CDR1 and CDR2 from the germline V gene are MGHRA and YSYEKL. The CDR3 consists of 15 residues. V lost 4 bases and J 0 bases, leaving 9 bases between the germline ends. The CDR3 DNA sequence: TGCGCCAGCAGCCGGACAGAGACGAACACCGGGGAGCTGTTTTTT. As protein: CASSRTETNTGELFF.

The rearrangement joins TRBV5-6 to TRBJ2-5; a possible D gene is TRBD2 (5 bases). Germline V gene sequence: CDR1 SGHDT, CDR2 YYEEEE. The germline V and J ends were trimmed by 0 bases and 5 bases, with 8 bases remaining between them. The CDR3 is made up of 13 amino acids. CDR3 in amino acids: CASSLGTGETQYF. The CDR3 bases are TGTGCCAGCAGCTTGGGTACGGGGGAGACCCAGTACTTC.

This clone was seen only a few times. CDR3 sequence (DNA): TGTGCCAGCAGCTGGACAGATAGTGCTGGAAACACCATATATTTT. It codes for CASSWTDSAGNTIYF. The chain employs TRBV7-2 and TRBJ1-3, with D possibly being TRBD1 (6 bases). V was trimmed by 4 bases and J by 2 bases, leaving 12 bases between them. The CDR3 runs 15 residues. Germline V lookup: CDR1 SGHTA, CDR2 FQGNSA. The variable domain in full, with the rest retrieved from reference TRBV7-2 and TRBJ1-3, is GAGVSQSPSNKVTEKGKDVELRCDPISGHTALYWYRQSLGQGLEFLIYFQGNSAPDKSGLPSDRFSAERTGGSVSTLTIQRTQQEDSAVYLCASSWTDSAGNTIYFGEGSWLTVV.

The chain employs TRBV7-9 and TRBJ2-7; D unresolved. V lost 1 base and J lost 2, with 15 bases in between. Looked up from germline, CDR1 is SEHNR and CDR2 is FQNEAQ (reference sequence). This CDR3 spans 16 amino acids. The CDR3 sequence: CASSLGPPGITYEQYF. In DNA form, the CDR3 reads TGTGCCAGCAGCTTAGGGCCACCAGGAATTACCTACGAGCAGTACTTC.

J is TRBJ2-4 and V is TRBV7-8; 16 bases match TRBD2. Germline assignment: CDR1 SGHVS and CDR2 FQNEAQ. This CDR3 is built from 15 residues. V shed 5 bases and J 10 bases; nucleotides not matched to a gene: 5. The CDR3 nucleotides read TGTGCCAGCAGCAGAACGGGACTAGCGGGGGGGATTCAGTACTTC. It specifies CASSRTGLAGGIQYF.

The chain has TRBV27 and TRBJ2-7, with D perhaps matching TRBD2 (7 bases). Looked up from germline, CDR1 is MNHEY and CDR2 is SMNVEV (reference sequence). V lost 7 bases, J lost 3 bases, and 16 bases lay in between. CDR3 length equals 14 residues. CDR3 residues: CASTDSGGGYEQYF. The DNA of the CDR3 is TGTGCCAGCACCGACTCGGGGGGCGGCTACGAGCAGTACTTC.

The V and J genes are TRBV13 and TRBJ2-7; D is unclear. Germline V gene sequence: CDR1 PRHDT, CDR2 FYEKMQ (reference sequence). Trimming cost V 4 bases and J 2 bases, with 12 bases left between them. The CDR3 has 14 amino acids. CDR3 residues: CASSSLRPPYEQYF. The DNA for the CDR3 is TGTGCCAGCAGCTCTTTGCGGCCTCCCTACGAGCAGTACTTC.

V is TRBV6-6 and J is TRBJ1-1; D is uncertain. Trimming removed 8 bases from V and 4 bases from J, with 17 bases in between. The CDR3 sequence is 14 residues long. Germline CDR1 is MNHNY and CDR2 is SVGAGI (reference sequence). CDR3 sequence reads: CASQEGPAGTEAFF. Written as DNA, the CDR3 is TGTGCCAGCCAGGAGGGCCCCGCGGGCACTGAAGCTTTCTTT.

This rearrangement joins TRBV2 to TRBJ1-5, with 8 bases that match TRBD1. Germline loops: CDR1 SNHLY, CDR2 FYNNEI. Trimming removed 6 bases from V and 4 bases from J; junction bases left unmatched: 5. This CDR3 comprises 14 residues. The CDR3 is CASRLRQGNQPQHF. The CDR3 DNA reads as TGTGCCAGCAGGCTCCGACAGGGGAATCAGCCCCAGCATTTT.